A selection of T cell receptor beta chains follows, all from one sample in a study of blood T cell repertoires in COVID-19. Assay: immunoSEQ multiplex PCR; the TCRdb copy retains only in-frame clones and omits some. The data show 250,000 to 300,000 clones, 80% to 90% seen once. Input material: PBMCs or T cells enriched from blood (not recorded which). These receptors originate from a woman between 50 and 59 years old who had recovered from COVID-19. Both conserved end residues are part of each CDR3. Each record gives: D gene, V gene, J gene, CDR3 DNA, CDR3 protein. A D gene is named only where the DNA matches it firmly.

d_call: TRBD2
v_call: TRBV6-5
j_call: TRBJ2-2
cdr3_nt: TGTGCCAGCAGTTACTCGGGGACTAGCGGGACCGGGGAGCTGTTTTTT
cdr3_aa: CASSYSGTSGTGELFF

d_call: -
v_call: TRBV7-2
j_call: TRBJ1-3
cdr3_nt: TGTGCCAGCAGCATCAGGGGTAACCCCTCTGGAAACACCATATATTTT
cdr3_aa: CASSIRGNPSGNTIYF

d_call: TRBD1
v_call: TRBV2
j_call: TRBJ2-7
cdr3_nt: TGTGCCAGCAGTCCCGACAGGGCGGTTACCTACGAGCAGTACTTC
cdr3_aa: CASSPDRAVTYEQYF

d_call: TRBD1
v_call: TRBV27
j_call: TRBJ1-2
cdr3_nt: TGTGCCAGCAGTTTATGGCCAGGGGGCGGCTATGGCTACACCTTC
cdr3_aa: CASSLWPGGGYGYTF

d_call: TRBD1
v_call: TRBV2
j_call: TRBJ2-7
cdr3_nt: TGTGCCAGTTTCACAGGGGGCTTAGGAAGTTACGAGCAGTACTTC
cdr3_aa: CASFTGGLGSYEQYF

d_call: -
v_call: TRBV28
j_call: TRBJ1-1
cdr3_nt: TGTGCCAGCAGTTTTGTTAAGAACACTGAAGCTTTCTTT
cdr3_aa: CASSFVKNTEAFF

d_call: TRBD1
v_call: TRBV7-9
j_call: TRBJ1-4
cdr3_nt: TGTGCCAGCAGCTTAGTTTCCGGGACAGTTAATGAAAAACTGTTTTTT
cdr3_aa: CASSLVSGTVNEKLFF

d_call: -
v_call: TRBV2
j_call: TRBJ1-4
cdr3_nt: TGTGCCAGCAGTGAAGGCAGGGTGGAGGAAAAACTGTTTTTT
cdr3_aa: CASSEGRVEEKLFF

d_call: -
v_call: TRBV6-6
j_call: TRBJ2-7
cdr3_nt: TGTGCCAGCAGTTACTCGGACACTACGGACGAGCAGTACTTC
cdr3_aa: CASSYSDTTDEQYF

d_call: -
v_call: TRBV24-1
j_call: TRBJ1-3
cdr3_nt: TGTGCCACCAGTGATTTGGGCAACCCGAGGGACACCATATATTTT
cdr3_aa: CATSDLGNPRDTIYF